This T cell receptor (beta chain) originates from a study of blood T cell repertoires in COVID-19. This CDR3 contains 14 residues. Germline CDR1 SGHTA, CDR2 FQGNSA. With V trimmed by 5 bases and J by 7 bases, 6 bases remained unmatched. Authors' processing steps: Nucleated cell counts were estimated from reference gene primer amplification. The protocol was immunoSEQ multiplex PCR, while the TCRdb copy is restricted to in-frame clones and leaves out a portion. The DNA was the basis for D and trimming; V, J and clone size are from that table. The sample includes roughly 250,000 clones, roughly 80% of them seen just once. There are a few counts of this clone. Researchers sorted participants into cohorts using their self-reported clinical history.

The sequenced sample consisted of PBMCs or T cells enriched from blood (not recorded which). The TCR originated in a woman in her thirties or forties who had been exposed to COVID-19. J is TRBJ1-4 and V is TRBV7-2; TRBD1 aligns across 8 bases. In DNA form, the CDR3 reads TGTGCCAGCAGCCCAACAGGGGGTTCTGAAAAACTGTTTTTT. Amino acids: CASSPTGGSEKLFF.